Each of the 19 T cell receptor beta chains below was sequenced from the same sample in a study of T cell responses to AZD1222 COVID-19 vaccine. The table came from immunoSEQ multiplex PCR; TCRdb's copy has only in-frame clones and leaves some out. The sample yields about 170,000 clones, 80% to 90% seen once. Sequencing used peripheral blood, obtained on day 0 of AZD1222 vaccination. Source of these receptors: an adult in good health.

The chain combines TRBV7-3 with TRBJ2-1; D might be TRBD1 (6 bases). Germline values: CDR1 SGHTA, CDR2 FQGTGA. V lost 5 bases to trimming and J lost 4 bases, with 12 bases between them. The CDR3 spans 14 residues. Written as DNA, the CDR3 is TGTGCCAGCAGCAGGGGGATTGGGTACAATGAGCAGTTCTTC. Its protein product is CASSRGIGYNEQFF. Full variable domain (remainder filled in from reference TRBV7-3 and TRBJ2-1): GAGVSQTPSNKVTEKGKYVELRCDPISGHTALYWYRQSLGQGPEFLIYFQGTGAADDSGLPNDRFFAVRPEGSVSTLKIQRTERGDSAVYLCASSRGIGYNEQFFGPGTRLTVL.

This chain connects TRBV5-4 to TRBJ2-4, with D hard to call. Trimming cost V 0 bases and J 2 bases, with 6 bases left between them. Germline loops: CDR1 SGHNT, CDR2 YYREEE (reference sequence). This CDR3 contains 14 residues. The CDR3 protein is CASSLAGPKNIQYF. CDR3 bases: TGTGCCAGCAGCTTGGCGGGTCCCAAAAACATTCAGTACTTC.

The chain links TRBV27 to TRBJ2-2, with D perhaps TRBD1 (6 bases). The germline V and J ends were trimmed by 5 bases and 4 bases, with 17 bases remaining between them. This CDR3 comprises 16 residues. CDR1 and CDR2 (germline): MNHEY, SMNVEV (reference sequence). CDR3 amino acids: CASSPGAGEITGELFF. The CDR3 DNA reads as TGTGCCAGCAGTCCGGGCGCAGGGGAGATCACCGGGGAGCTGTTTTTT.

This clone has a handful of counts. This rearrangement joins TRBV28 to TRBJ2-1; perhaps TRBD1 as D (5 bases). Germline CDR1 MDHEN, CDR2 SYDVKM. There are 11 residues in the CDR3. V was trimmed by 5 bases and J by 9 bases, leaving 8 bases between them. This CDR3 reads CASSNRGEQFF. CDR3 nucleotide sequence: TGTGCCAGCAGTAATAGGGGTGAGCAGTTCTTC.

The J gene is TRBJ2-7, the V gene TRBV7-9; TRBD1 matches at 7 bases. V lost 5 bases to trimming and J lost 3 bases; unmatched junction nucleotides: 4. The CDR3 extends over 13 amino acids. Germline-derived CDR1 and CDR2 are SEHNR and FQNEAQ (reference sequence). In nucleotides, the CDR3 is TGTGCCAGCAGCGTCCGGGACAGCTACGAGCAGTACGTC. This gives the protein CASSVRDSYEQYV.

This chain connects TRBV7-2 to TRBJ1-5, with D unclear. The length of the CDR3 is 16 residues. Trimming took off 1 base at V and 1 base at J, with 11 bases between the two ends. Germline V lookup: CDR1 SGHTA, CDR2 FQGNSA. For the CDR3, the DNA is TGTGCCAGCAGCTTAGTCGCGGGAGGAAGCAATCAGCCCCAGCATTTT. It codes for CASSLVAGGSNQPQHF.

J is TRBJ2-3 and V is TRBV10-1; D ambiguous. Looked up from germline, CDR1 is WNHNN and CDR2 is SYGVQD (reference sequence). The CDR3 is 14 amino acids. Deletions cut 2 bases from V and 8 bases from J, with 14 bases between. The CDR3 region has the DNA TGCGCCAGCAGTGAGACGACCCTTGTCGGTACGCAGTATTTT. Its translation: CASSETTLVGTQYF.

This clone was observed once. This chain connects TRBV19 to TRBJ2-1; D unclear. CDR3 length: 15 amino acids. V was pared by 3 bases and J by 0 bases, with 9 bases between. The V gene's germline CDR1 is LNHDA and CDR2 SQIVND (reference sequence). CDR3 residues: CASSILRTSYNEQFF. CDR3 sequence (DNA): TGTGCCAGTAGTATTTTGAGGACCTCCTACAATGAGCAGTTCTTC.

CDR3 DNA sequence: TGTGCCAGCAGCCAGATACGGGGTGGTGAGCAGTTCTTC. This encodes CASSQIRGGEQFF. The V call is TRBV14, the J call TRBJ2-1; weak D call: TRBD2 (5 bases). The CDR3 is 13 residues long. Trimming cost V 3 bases and J 9 bases, with 12 bases left between them. The germline CDR1 and CDR2 sequences are SGHDN and FVKESK.

The chain carries TRBV28 and TRBJ2-1; the D is unclear. The V end was cut by 5 bases, the J end by 0 bases, with 11 bases between. The length of the CDR3 is 15 residues. Looked up from germline, CDR1 is MDHEN and CDR2 is SYDVKM. CDR3 protein: CASSTTRSSYNEQFF. CDR3 nucleotide sequence: TGTGCCAGCAGTACCACACGGAGCTCCTACAATGAGCAGTTCTTC.

The J gene is TRBJ2-2, the V gene TRBV30; D is unclear. Germline V CDR1 and CDR2: GTSNPN, SVGIG (reference sequence). V gave up 2 bases and J gave up 4 bases, with 14 bases separating them. The CDR3 runs to 15 residues. This chain's CDR3 is CAWSSGRTFTGELFF. In DNA, the CDR3 is TGTGCCTGGAGTTCTGGGCGGACGTTCACCGGGGAGCTGTTTTTT.

V usage is TRBV9 and J usage is TRBJ1-2; the D gene is possibly TRBD1 (6 bases). V was trimmed by 6 bases and J by 6 bases, leaving 18 bases between them. CDR1 and CDR2 from the germline V gene are SGDLS and YYNGEE. This CDR3 spans 14 amino acids. CDR3 sequence reads: CASTPWGGVDGYTF. The CDR3 DNA follows: TGTGCCAGCACCCCGTGGGGGGGCGTGGATGGCTACACCTTC. Looking up the rest from reference TRBV9 and TRBJ1-2 gives the full variable domain: DSGVTQTPKHLITATGQRVTLRCSPRSGDLSVYWYQQSLDQGLQFLIQYYNGEERAKGNILERFSAQQFPDLHSELNLSSLELGDSALYFCASTPWGGVDGYTFGSGTRLTVV.

The V call is TRBV6-4, the J call TRBJ1-6, with no clear D. The germline V gene encodes CDR1 MRHNA and CDR2 SNTAGT. V shed 2 bases and J shed 0 bases, with 11 bases lying between them. This CDR3 has 17 amino acids. CDR3 nucleotide sequence: TGTGCCAGCAGTGACCCTGCCAGGAGCTCCTATAATTCACCCCTCCACTTT. Amino acids: CASSDPARSSYNSPLHF.

This sequence joins TRBV19 and TRBJ1-2; 8 positions agree with TRBD1. The V gene's germline CDR1 is LNHDA and CDR2 SQIVND (reference sequence). V was clipped by 5 bases and J by 4 bases; unmatched bases: 3. The CDR3 runs to 13 residues. The CDR3 here is CASSPGQVYGYTF. CDR3 coding DNA: TGTGCCAGTAGTCCGGGACAGGTCTATGGCTACACCTTC.

The rearrangement uses TRBV5-6 and TRBJ1-3; a possible D gene is TRBD1 (6 bases). The ends were cut back, 7 bases at V and 2 bases at J, with 10 bases in the middle. This CDR3 is built from 13 residues. Germline loops: CDR1 SGHDT, CDR2 YYEEEE. CDR3 sequence (DNA): TGTGCCAGCTCAGGGGTGGCTGGAAACACCATATATTTT. Encoded protein: CASSGVAGNTIYF.

The chain couples TRBV5-1 to TRBJ2-5; 7 bases align to TRBD1. Germline CDR1 is SGHRS and CDR2 is YFSETQ. CDR3 size: 13 residues. With 0 bases clipped from V and 4 bases from J, the junction kept 0 bases outside the gene matches. CDR3: CASSLDRGETQYF. The CDR3 DNA sequence: TGCGCCAGCAGCTTGGACAGGGGAGAGACCCAGTACTTC.

This clone was counted once. The chain carries TRBV5-1 and TRBJ2-5; D is possibly TRBD1 or TRBD2 (5 bases each). The CDR3 covers 14 residues. Germline V gene sequence: CDR1 SGHRS, CDR2 YFSETQ. V dropped 0 bases and J dropped 5 bases, with 11 bases sitting between them. The CDR3 coding sequence is TGCGCCAGCAGCTTGGCCGGGGCTGGGGAGACCCAGTACTTC. Encoded protein: CASSLAGAGETQYF.

This clone showed up just once. V usage is TRBV5-6 and J usage is TRBJ2-3; TRBD1 matches 7 bases. V lost 0 bases and J lost 7; bases outside the gene matches: 5. CDR1 and CDR2 from the germline V gene are SGHDT and YYEEEE. The CDR3 consists of 14 residues. This CDR3 is CASSLGDSAYTQYF. The CDR3 DNA follows: TGTGCCAGCAGCTTGGGGGACAGCGCGTATACGCAGTATTTT.

The V gene is TRBV5-5, the J gene TRBJ1-1; 8 nucleotides match TRBD1. The V gene's germline CDR1 is SGHKS and CDR2 YYEKEE (reference sequence). The CDR3 is 12 amino acids. Trimming cost V 3 bases and J 7 bases; bases outside gene matches: 2. CDR3 nucleotides: TGTGCCAGCAGCTGGACAGGGATTGAAGCTTTCTTT. Translated: CASSWTGIEAFF.